The text below deals with one T cell receptor beta chain. The data belong to a study of cytomegalovirus exposure and HLA in healthy donors. The CDR3 length is 14 residues. Trimming removed 4 bases from V and 7 bases from J; junction bases left unmatched: 7. Germline loops: CDR1 SGHRS, CDR2 YFSETQ. The primer mix had 60 Vbeta and 13 Jbeta primers. This table comes from immunoSEQ multiplex PCR, and its TCRdb copy is limited to in-frame clones, with some not included. The table records about 130,000 clones, roughly 77% of them present only once. The chain recombines TRBV5-1 with TRBJ1-4, with TRBD1 identical over 7 bases. This TCR was sampled from a woman in her 30s in good health and CMV-seronegative. Source material: PBMCs. The CDR3 loop reads CASSEQGLAEKLFF. Written as DNA, the CDR3 is TGCGCCAGCAGCGAACAGGGGTTGGCTGAAAAACTGTTTTTT.